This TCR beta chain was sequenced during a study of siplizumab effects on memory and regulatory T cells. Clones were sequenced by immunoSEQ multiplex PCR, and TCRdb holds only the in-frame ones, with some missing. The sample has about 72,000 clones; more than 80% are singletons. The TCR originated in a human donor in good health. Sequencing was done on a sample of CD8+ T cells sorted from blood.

As DNA, the CDR3 is TGTGCCAGCAGGTACTACCCGGGACAGGGGTACGAGCAGTACTTC. Translation: CASRYYPGQGYEQYF. V and J are TRBV7-2 and TRBJ2-7, with TRBD1 matching over 10 bases. Germline V CDR1 and CDR2: SGHTA, FQGNSA. CDR3 length: 15 residues. With V trimmed by 6 bases and J by 4 bases, 9 bases remained unmatched.